This record concerns one TCR delta chain sequence. Its antigen remains unknown. The data derive from a study of Vδ1+ human thymocytes. Study-wide points: Thymic TRG and TRD repertoires appeared highly polyclonal, with Gaussian CDR3 length distributions. Many TRG clonotypes were shared between donors; TRD repertoires were essentially private. Unlike peripheral blood Vdelta1+ controls, thymic delta-chain sequences included around 18% Vdelta2 and few Vdelta3.

This CDR3 is built from 16 residues. The ends were cut back, 2 bases at V and 7 bases at J, with 20 bases in the middle. The germline CDR1 and CDR2 sequences are TSWWSYY and QGS. The sorted cells were CD3+ Vdelta1+ Vdelta2- thymocytes from alphabeta-depleted thymus. Between about 96% and 99.6% of sorted thymocytes were Vdelta1+. Sequences come from RNA converted to cDNA by reverse transcription. Pooled V-gene forward primers with one constant-region reverse primer generated the CDR3 amplicons by multiplex PCR. TCRdb reprocessed the multiplex PCR reads through CATT. Among over 45,000 delta-chain clones listed, around 16% were seen once.

The J gene is TRDJ1, the V gene TRDV1, with D tentatively TRDD3 (7 bases). This sequence originates from a girl in the first two years of life who had congenital heart surgery. The sequenced sample was Vdelta1+ gamma-delta thymocytes from the thymus. Subset meaning: FACS-sorted CD3+ TCRalphabeta- TCRVdelta1+ TCRVdelta2- thymocytes. CDR3 sequence reads: CALGEILLGSQGKLIF. The CDR3 nucleotides are TGTGCTCTTGGGGAAATCCTACTGGGGTCCCAGGGTAAACTCATCTTT.